The clone carrying this T cell receptor (beta chain) showed up many times. What it binds is unknown. Molecular barcoding with unique molecular identifiers was used for the TCRbeta library. TCRdb redid the calling of the PCR reads with MiXCR, one entry per CDR3 protein. The data contain 200,000 to 250,000 distinct CDR3 sequences, roughly a tenth of them singletons. This CDR3 is 15 amino acids long. Germline assignment: CDR1 SNHLY and CDR2 FYNNEI. The junction had 7 bases not matched to a gene; V was cut back by 10 bases and J by 0 bases. This sample stems from a study of T-cell reconstitution after alpha-beta-depleted transplantation in children. Study-wide points: The study reportedly traced alpha-beta T cells about two months after transplant to several hundred expanded graft clones. T-cell counts and diversity at one year following transplant were attributed mainly to newly produced T cells.

The input for sequencing was PBMCs, taken before TCRalphabeta/CD19-depleted stem cell transplant. The V and J genes are TRBV2 and TRBJ2-7, with 12 bases that match TRBD2. This TCR derives from a child under two years old with acute myeloid leukemia, due to receive a stem cell transplant. The CDR3 spells CANLLGLAGSYEQYF. CDR3 in DNA: TGTGCCAACCTACTGGGACTAGCGGGCTCCTACGAGCAGTACTTC.